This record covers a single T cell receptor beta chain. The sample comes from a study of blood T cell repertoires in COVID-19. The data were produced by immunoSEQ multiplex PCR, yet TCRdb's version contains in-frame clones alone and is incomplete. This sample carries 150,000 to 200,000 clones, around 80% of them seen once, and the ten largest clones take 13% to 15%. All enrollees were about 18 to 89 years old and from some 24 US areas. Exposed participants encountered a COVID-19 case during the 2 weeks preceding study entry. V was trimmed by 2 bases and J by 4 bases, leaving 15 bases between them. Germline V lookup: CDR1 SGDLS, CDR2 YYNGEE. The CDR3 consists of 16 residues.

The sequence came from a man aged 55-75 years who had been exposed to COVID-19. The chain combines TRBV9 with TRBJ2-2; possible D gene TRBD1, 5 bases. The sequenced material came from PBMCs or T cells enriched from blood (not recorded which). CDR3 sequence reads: CASSVLSGPSTGELFF. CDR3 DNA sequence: TGTGCCAGCAGCGTTCTCTCAGGGCCGAGCACCGGGGAGCTGTTTTTT.